These 9 T cell receptor beta chains share one sample of origin, sequenced in a study of T cell responses to AZD1222 COVID-19 vaccine (dated by TCRdb to about 2021). Receptor libraries were prepared by the immunoSEQ multiplex PCR assay. This is the immuneACCESS table as TCRdb keeps it, with only in-frame sequences that have V and J called. A part of the clones is gone; compared with another copy, unresolved V genes explain less than half, and the rest is unexplained. The sample data list 120,000 or so clones, and 85% to 90% of these were observed just once. Around 30% of the sample lies in the top ten. The sample's time point label, in plain terms: baseline before first vaccination. The specimen comprised peripheral blood, sampled on day 0 of AZD1222 vaccination. The receptors were gathered from an adult in good health.

The chain has TRBV7-8 and TRBJ1-1; TRBD1 might be the D (6 bases). The germline V gene has CDR1 SGHVS and CDR2 FQNEAQ. V was trimmed by 1 base and J by 1 base, leaving 16 bases between them. The CDR3 has 17 amino acids. CDR3 residues: CASSLGRLGGRNTEAFF. The CDR3 DNA reads as TGTGCCAGCAGCTTAGGAAGGTTAGGGGGACGGAACACTGAAGCTTTCTTT.

The chain combines TRBV19 with TRBJ2-1; 10 bases agree with TRBD1. The CDR3 is 16 residues long. Losses at the gene ends were 1 base for V and 7 bases for J; bases not matched to a gene: 7. Germline CDR1 LNHDA, CDR2 SQIVND (reference sequence). The CDR3, as DNA: TGTGCCAGTAGTATAGTTTCAGGGACAGGGGCAAATGAGCAGTTCTTC. Protein product: CASSIVSGTGANEQFF.

The J gene is TRBJ1-2, the V gene TRBV4-1; no reliable D call. CDR1 is MGHRA and CDR2 is YSYEKL in the germline V gene. The CDR3 loop spans 14 amino acids. V was clipped by 0 bases and J by 4 bases, with 9 bases between them. CDR3 DNA sequence: TGCGCCAGCAGCCAAGATCCAGGCTCCTATGGCTACACCTTC. Translation gives CASSQDPGSYGYTF.

V usage is TRBV12-5 and J usage is TRBJ2-7; weak D call: TRBD1 (6 bases). The CDR3 has 13 residues. The V end lost 7 bases, the J end lost 0 bases, and 10 bases lay between the germline ends. Germline V gene lookup returns CDR1 LGHNT and CDR2 FRNRAP. The CDR3 region has the DNA TGTGCTAGTGAGGGGGTGAACTCCTACGAGCAGTACTTC. It translates to CASEGVNSYEQYF.

The chain recombines TRBV18 with TRBJ1-2; D uncertain. V shed 3 bases and J shed 3 bases, with 8 bases lying between them. The CDR3 runs to 13 residues. Germline CDR1 reads KGHSH; CDR2 reads LQKENI. CDR3 region: CASSPYTDYGYTF. The CDR3 DNA follows: TGTGCCAGCTCACCGTACACAGACTATGGCTACACCTTC.

The chain carries TRBV30 and TRBJ2-7; 12 bases align to TRBD2. The CDR3 sequence is 15 residues long. Germline V gene lookup returns CDR1 GTSNPN and CDR2 SVGIG (reference sequence). After removal of 2 bases from V and 5 bases from J, the junction contained 7 bases not matched to a gene. CDR3 sequence (DNA): TGTGCCTGGAGTAATAAAGGACTAGCGGGAAACGAGCAGTACTTC. This encodes CAWSNKGLAGNEQYF.

The V and J genes are TRBV5-5 and TRBJ1-2; D is unresolved. CDR3 length equals 14 residues. Germline-derived CDR1 and CDR2 are SGHKS and YYEKEE (reference sequence). V was trimmed by 3 bases and J by 2 bases, leaving 11 bases between them. The DNA of the CDR3 is TGTGCCAGCAGCTCTACAACACAGAACTATGGCTACACCTTC. Its translation is CASSSTTQNYGYTF.

The rearrangement links TRBV7-2 to TRBJ2-5; D may be TRBD2 (5 bases). This CDR3 has 15 residues. Germline lookup yields CDR1 SGHTA and CDR2 FQGNSA. Trimming shortened V by 2 bases and J by 1 base, and 11 bases separated the two germline ends. CDR3: CASSLRPGIQETQYF. The CDR3 nucleotides are TGTGCCAGCAGCTTAAGGCCGGGGATCCAAGAGACCCAGTACTTC.

This clone has a single count. CDR3 protein: CASSSSGGSSYNEQFF. In DNA, the CDR3 is TGTGCCAGCAGCTCTTCGGGGGGTAGCTCCTACAATGAGCAGTTCTTC. The rearrangement joins TRBV7-3 to TRBJ2-1; 7 nucleotides agree with TRBD2. Germline V gives CDR1 SGHTA, CDR2 FQGTGA. The CDR3 spans 16 residues. J lost 0 bases, V lost 4 bases, and 6 bases had no gene match.